Presented here are 21 T cell receptor beta chains from one specimen sequenced in a study of lymphopenia after photon versus proton radiotherapy. The table came from immunoSEQ multiplex PCR; TCRdb's copy has only in-frame clones and leaves some out. The profile covers roughly 41,000 clones, with over 75% appearing a single time and roughly 3% taken by the ten largest. Source: peripheral blood, taken from a patient treated with photon-based radiotherapy. The receptor set was obtained from a man in his fifties with gastric cancer.

The rearrangement joins TRBV19 to TRBJ2-1, with TRBD2 identical over 10 bases. CDR1 and CDR2 from the germline V gene are LNHDA and SQIVND (reference sequence). V lost 3 bases, J lost 3 bases, and 11 bases stayed unmatched. The length of the CDR3 is 18 residues. The CDR3 region has the DNA TGTGCCAGTAGTATCAACCAAGGGGGACTAGCGTTCTACAATGAGCAGTTCTTC. Translation: CASSINQGGLAFYNEQFF. Full variable domain (remainder filled in from reference TRBV19 and TRBJ2-1): DGGITQSPKYLFRKEGQNVTLSCEQNLNHDAMYWYRQDPGQGLRLIYYSQIVNDFQKGDIAEGYSVSREKKESFPLTVTSAQKNPTAFYLCASSINQGGLAFYNEQFFGPGTRLTVL.

V gene TRBV2 combines with J gene TRBJ1-5, with a tentative D call TRBD1 (5 bases). CDR1 and CDR2 (germline): SNHLY, FYNNEI. Trimming took 1 base from V and 4 from J, leaving 5 bases between them. The CDR3 consists of 13 residues. The CDR3 DNA sequence: TGTGCCAGCAGTGAAGAGGGGAATCAGCCCCAGCATTTT. Translation gives CASSEEGNQPQHF.

Here the CDR3 reads CASSDTGDQETQYF. The DNA of the CDR3 is TGTGCCAGCAGCGATACAGGGGATCAAGAGACCCAGTACTTC. The rearrangement joins TRBV9 to TRBJ2-5, with 7 bases identical to TRBD1. Germline values: CDR1 SGDLS, CDR2 YYNGEE. The CDR3 runs 14 residues. V shed 3 bases, J shed 2 bases, and the junction held 4 bases outside the gene matches.

J is TRBJ1-4 and V is TRBV7-7; 10 bases map to TRBD1. Germline CDR1 reads SSHAT; CDR2 reads FNYEAQ (reference sequence). V trimming: 8 bases; J trimming: 5 bases; junction bases outside the gene matches: 5. This CDR3 contains 14 residues. The CDR3 sequence is CASGTGVLNEKLFF. As DNA, the CDR3 is TGTGCCAGCGGGACAGGGGTTTTAAATGAAAAACTGTTTTTT.

This chain connects TRBV5-5 to TRBJ2-6; D not resolved. Germline CDR1 SGHKS, CDR2 YYEKEE (reference sequence). The CDR3 covers 16 residues. V gave up 2 bases and J gave up 0 bases, with 9 bases separating them. The CDR3 loop is CASSFEDRSGANVLTF. In DNA form, the CDR3 reads TGTGCCAGCAGCTTTGAGGACCGCTCTGGGGCCAACGTCCTGACTTTC.

The chain carries TRBV9 and TRBJ2-3, with unresolved D. V lost 0 bases and J 2 bases, leaving 7 bases between the germline ends. Germline CDR1 reads SGDLS; CDR2 reads YYNGEE. This CDR3 has 14 residues. The DNA of the CDR3 is TGTGCCAGCAGCGTAGTGGCTTACACAGATACGCAGTATTTT. It encodes CASSVVAYTDTQYF. Using reference TRBV9 and TRBJ2-3 for the parts outside the CDR3, the full variable domain is DSGVTQTPKHLITATGQRVTLRCSPRSGDLSVYWYQQSLDQGLQFLIQYYNGEERAKGNILERFSAQQFPDLHSELNLSSLELGDSALYFCASSVVAYTDTQYFGPGTRLTVL.

The V call is TRBV5-1, the J call TRBJ2-3, with a weak D call TRBD2 (6 bases). The ends were cut back, 4 bases at V and 0 bases at J, with 9 bases in the middle. This CDR3 spans 14 amino acids. In germline, CDR1 is SGHRS, CDR2 YFSETQ. CDR3 sequence reads: CASSAGSSTDTQYF. Here the CDR3 DNA reads TGCGCCAGCAGCGCGGGGAGTAGCACAGATACGCAGTATTTT.

The V and J genes are TRBV5-6 and TRBJ1-2, with 7 bases matching TRBD1. V lost 5 bases, J lost 3 bases, and 4 bases stayed unmatched. Germline CDR1 and CDR2: SGHDT and YYEEEE. There are 13 residues in the CDR3. The CDR3 DNA reads TGTGCCAGCAGTGAAGACAGGGACTATGGCTACACCTTC. Protein product: CASSEDRDYGYTF.

This rearrangement joins TRBV11-2 to TRBJ2-5, with 13 nucleotides matching TRBD2. V was pared by 5 bases and J by 4 bases, with 4 bases of the junction left unmatched. Germline V gene lookup returns CDR1 SGHAT and CDR2 FQNNGV. CDR3 length equals 15 residues. The CDR3 spells CASSRRTSGGETQYF. In nucleotides, the CDR3 is TGTGCCAGCAGCCGACGGACTAGCGGGGGAGAGACCCAGTACTTC.

This clone was found once. The rearrangement joins TRBV19 to TRBJ2-2, with D tentatively TRBD1 (6 bases). V lost 4 bases to trimming and J lost 3 bases, with 12 bases between them. There are 15 residues in the CDR3. CDR1 is LNHDA, CDR2 SQIVND, per germline (reference sequence). CDR3 DNA sequence: TGTGCCAGTAGTAACCGTCCAGGGGACACCGGGGAGCTGTTTTTT. Amino acids: CASSNRPGDTGELFF.

This chain connects TRBV5-1 to TRBJ2-6; 9 bases align to TRBD1. The CDR3 is 17 residues long. CDR1 and CDR2 from the germline V gene are SGHRS and YFSETQ. V trimming: 2 bases; J trimming: 0 bases; junction bases outside the gene matches: 3. CDR3 DNA: TGCGCCAGCAGCTTTGGGACAGGGTTCTCTGGGGCCAACGTCCTGACTTTC. Its protein is CASSFGTGFSGANVLTF. Full variable domain (remainder filled in from reference TRBV5-1 and TRBJ2-6): KAGVTQTPRYLIKTRGQQVTLSCSPISGHRSVSWYQQTPGQGLQFLFEYFSETQRNKGNFPGRFSGRQFSNSRSEMNVSTLELGDSALYLCASSFGTGFSGANVLTFGAGSRLTVL.

The chain combines TRBV18 with TRBJ2-1; 8 nucleotides match TRBD1. There are 15 residues in the CDR3. V was pared by 4 bases and J by 6 bases, with 8 bases of the junction left unmatched. The germline CDR1 and CDR2 sequences are KGHSH and LQKENI. Here the CDR3 reads CASSLGQGRGNEQFF. CDR3 coding DNA: TGTGCCAGCTCACTAGGACAGGGACGGGGCAATGAGCAGTTCTTC. The full variable domain, its missing parts supplied by reference TRBV18 and TRBJ2-1, is NAGVMQNPRHLVRRRGQEARLRCSPMKGHSHVYWYRQLPEEGLKFMVYLQKENIIDESGMPKERFSAEFPKEGPSILRIQQVVRGDSAAYFCASSLGQGRGNEQFFGPGTRLTVL.

The V gene is TRBV28, the J gene TRBJ2-5; possible D gene TRBD2, 6 bases. CDR1 is MDHEN, CDR2 SYDVKM, per germline. The CDR3 is 13 amino acids. V dropped 5 bases and J dropped 4 bases, with 11 bases sitting between them. CDR3 in amino acids: CASSTTAGETQYF. CDR3 nucleotide sequence: TGTGCCAGCAGTACCACAGCGGGAGAGACCCAGTACTTC.

The V gene is TRBV5-1, the J gene TRBJ2-7, with D possibly TRBD1 on 6 matching bases. Germline CDR1 is SGHRS and CDR2 is YFSETQ. CDR3 length: 15 amino acids. V was trimmed by 4 bases and J by 2 bases, leaving 16 bases between them. This chain's CDR3 is CASSPGETRPYEQYF. CDR3 sequence (DNA): TGCGCCAGCAGCCCAGGGGAGACGAGACCCTACGAGCAGTACTTC.

The CDR3 spells CASTPRTEANEQFF. DNA of the CDR3: TGTGCCAGCACTCCTAGGACAGAGGCCAATGAGCAGTTCTTC. The chain employs TRBV9 and TRBJ2-1, with a weak D call TRBD1 (6 bases). CDR1 is SGDLS, CDR2 YYNGEE, per germline. The CDR3 covers 14 residues. Trimming pared 6 bases from V and 6 bases from J, leaving 16 bases between.

The chain combines TRBV30 with TRBJ1-6; D might be TRBD1 (5 bases). CDR1 and CDR2 (germline): GTSNPN, SVGIG (reference sequence). Trimming removed 0 bases at V and 0 bases at J, with 12 bases between. The CDR3 runs to 17 residues. CDR3 sequence (DNA): TGTGCCTGGAGTGTAACGCAGGGAGGCTCCTATAATTCACCCCTCCACTTT. Residues: CAWSVTQGGSYNSPLHF.

J is TRBJ1-5 and V is TRBV5-1; D uncertain. The CDR3 runs 14 residues. The V gene lost 4 bases and the J gene lost 0 bases, with 8 bases spanning the gap. CDR1 and CDR2 (germline): SGHRS, YFSETQ. The CDR3 region has the DNA TGCGCCAGCAGCCTAGACGGTAGCAATCAGCCCCAGCATTTT. Encoded protein: CASSLDGSNQPQHF.

V usage is TRBV5-4 and J usage is TRBJ2-1; the match to TRBD2 covers 11 bases. The germline gives CDR1 SGHNT, CDR2 YYREEE (reference sequence). CDR3 size: 17 residues. The junction had 9 bases not matched to a gene; V was cut back by 4 bases and J by 3 bases. This CDR3 is CASSPPSGTSGYNEQFF. CDR3 nucleotides: TGTGCCAGCAGCCCCCCCAGCGGGACTAGCGGCTACAATGAGCAGTTCTTC.

The genes are TRBV19 and TRBJ2-4; the match to TRBD1 covers 12 bases. This CDR3 has 16 amino acids. CDR1 LNHDA and CDR2 SQIVND come from the germline V gene (reference sequence). V lost 3 bases and J lost 7; bases outside the gene matches: 7. CDR3 bases: TGTGCCAGTAGTATGGGGACAGGGGGCGCACAGAACATTCAGTACTTC. It specifies CASSMGTGGAQNIQYF.

This clone has just one count. The V call is TRBV5-4, the J call TRBJ2-5; TRBD2 matches at 11 bases. The V gene's germline CDR1 is SGHNT and CDR2 YYREEE (reference sequence). CDR3 length: 16 residues. V shed 4 bases, J shed 2 bases, and the junction held 7 bases outside the gene matches. CDR3 sequence reads: CASSPGLAEAQETQYF. The CDR3 DNA reads TGTGCCAGCAGCCCGGGACTAGCGGAAGCACAAGAGACCCAGTACTTC.

This CDR3 reads CASRTGGNTIYF. The CDR3 bases are TGTGCCAGCCGGACAGGGGGAAACACCATATATTTT. V is TRBV19 and J is TRBJ1-3; 8 nucleotides agree with TRBD1. V shed 9 bases, J shed 4 bases, and the junction held 2 bases outside the gene matches. This CDR3 is built from 12 residues. Germline CDR1 is LNHDA and CDR2 is SQIVND (reference sequence).